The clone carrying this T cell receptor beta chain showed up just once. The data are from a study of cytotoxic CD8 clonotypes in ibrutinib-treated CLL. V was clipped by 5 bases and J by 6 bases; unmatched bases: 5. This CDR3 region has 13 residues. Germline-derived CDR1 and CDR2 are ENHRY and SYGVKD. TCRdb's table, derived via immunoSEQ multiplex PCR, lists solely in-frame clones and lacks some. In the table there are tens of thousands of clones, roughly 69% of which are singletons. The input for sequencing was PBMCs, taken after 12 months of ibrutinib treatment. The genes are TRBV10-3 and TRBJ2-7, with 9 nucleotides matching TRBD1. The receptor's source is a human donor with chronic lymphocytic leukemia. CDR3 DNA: TGTGCCATCAGTCCCGGACAGGGGAGCGAGCAGTACTTC. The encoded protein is CAISPGQGSEQYF.